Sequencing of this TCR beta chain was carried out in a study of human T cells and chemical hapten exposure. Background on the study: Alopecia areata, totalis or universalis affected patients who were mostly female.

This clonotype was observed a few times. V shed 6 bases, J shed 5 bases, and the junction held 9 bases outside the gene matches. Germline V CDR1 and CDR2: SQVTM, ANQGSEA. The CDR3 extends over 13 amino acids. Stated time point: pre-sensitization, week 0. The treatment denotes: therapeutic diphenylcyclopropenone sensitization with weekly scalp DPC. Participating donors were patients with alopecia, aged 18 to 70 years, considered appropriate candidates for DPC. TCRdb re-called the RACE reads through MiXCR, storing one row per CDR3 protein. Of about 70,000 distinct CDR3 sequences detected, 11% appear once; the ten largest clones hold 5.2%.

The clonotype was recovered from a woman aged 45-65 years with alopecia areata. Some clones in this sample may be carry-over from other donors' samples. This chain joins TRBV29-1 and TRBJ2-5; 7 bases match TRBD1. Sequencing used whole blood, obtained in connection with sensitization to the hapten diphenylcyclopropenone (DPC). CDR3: CSVADRVRETQYF. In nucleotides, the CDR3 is TGCAGCGTAGCTGACAGGGTTCGGGAGACCCAGTACTTC.